This T cell receptor beta chain was observed in a study of blood T cell repertoires in COVID-19. Overall study: Sites in the United States, Italy and Spain provided acute and convalescent COVID-19 samples. T cells, B-cell-depleted T cells, or PBMCs provided the cDNA or gDNA that served as material.

Using immunoSEQ multiplex PCR, the repertoire was profiled, and TCRdb retains in-frame clones only, with some absent. Seen here are some 130,000 clones, approximately 90% observed once, and the top ten hold around 4.5%. Sequenced input: peripheral blood. The receptor was derived from a man aged 55 to 69 with COVID-19, enrolled during active disease.

CDR3 region: CASSPAGTVTDTQYF. The CDR3 coding sequence is TGTGCCAGCAGCCCCGCCGGGACTGTCACAGATACGCAGTATTTT. The chain recombines TRBV2 with TRBJ2-3, with D possibly matching TRBD2 (6 bases). This CDR3 contains 15 residues. The V end was cut by 6 bases, the J end by 2 bases, with 15 bases between. Germline CDR1 SNHLY, CDR2 FYNNEI.